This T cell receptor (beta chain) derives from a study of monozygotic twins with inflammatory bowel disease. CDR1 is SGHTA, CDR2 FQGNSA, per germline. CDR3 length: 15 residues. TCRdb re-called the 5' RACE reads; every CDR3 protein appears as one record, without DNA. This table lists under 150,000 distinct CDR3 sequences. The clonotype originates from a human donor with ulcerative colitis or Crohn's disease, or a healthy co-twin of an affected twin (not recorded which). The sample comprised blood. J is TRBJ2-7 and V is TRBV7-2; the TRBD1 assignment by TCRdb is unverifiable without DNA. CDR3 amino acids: CASSSPTGQIYEQYF.